This T cell receptor (beta chain) stems from a study of beta chain features in type 1 diabetes. CDR1 and CDR2 from the germline V gene are SGHDT and YYEEEE. This CDR3 contains 16 residues. With 1 base removed from V and 4 bases from J, the gap between germline ends came to 14 bases. Sequenced material consisted of expressed TCRB transcripts (all of the isolated RNA was reverse transcribed). The assay was immunoSEQ multiplex PCR, and TCRdb's table has in-frame clones only and misses some. The sample has 200,000 to 250,000 clones; roughly 30% are singletons. The sequenced material came from central memory CD4+ T cells from blood. The chain uses TRBV5-6 and TRBJ2-2; no clear D. This TCR came from a man aged 30-40 years in good health. The CDR3 region is CASSLRRVLFTGELFF. The CDR3 nucleotides are TGTGCCAGCAGCTTGCGTAGGGTATTGTTCACCGGGGAGCTGTTTTTT.